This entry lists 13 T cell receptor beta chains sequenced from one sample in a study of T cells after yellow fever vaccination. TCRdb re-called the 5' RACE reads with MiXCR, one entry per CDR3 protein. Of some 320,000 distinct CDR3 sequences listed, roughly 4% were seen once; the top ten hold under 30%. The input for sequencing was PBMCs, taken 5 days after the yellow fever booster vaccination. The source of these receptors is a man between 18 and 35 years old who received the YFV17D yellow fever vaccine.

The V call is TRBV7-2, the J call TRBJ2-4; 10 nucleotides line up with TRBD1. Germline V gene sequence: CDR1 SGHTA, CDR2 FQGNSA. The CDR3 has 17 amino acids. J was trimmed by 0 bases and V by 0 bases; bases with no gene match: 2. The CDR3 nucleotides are TGTGCCAGCAGCTTAGCGGGGACAGGGGTAGCCAAAAACATTCAGTACTTC. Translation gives CASSLAGTGVAKNIQYF.

This chain's CDR3 is CATNRDRGGSPLHF. The CDR3 DNA reads as TGTGCCACCAACCGGGACAGGGGAGGCTCACCCCTCCACTTT. The gene calls are TRBV6-5 and TRBJ1-6; the match to TRBD1 covers 10 bases. This CDR3 is 14 amino acids long. The germline V gene has CDR1 MNHEY and CDR2 SVGAGI. The V segment lost 10 bases and the J segment 10 bases; nucleotides outside the gene matches: 10.

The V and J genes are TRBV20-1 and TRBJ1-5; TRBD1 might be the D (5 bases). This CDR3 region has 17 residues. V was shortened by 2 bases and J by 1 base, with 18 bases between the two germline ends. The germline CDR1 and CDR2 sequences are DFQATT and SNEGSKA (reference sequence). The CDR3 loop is CSARLLKGSGSNQPQHF. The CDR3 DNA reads TGCAGTGCTAGACTACTCAAGGGGTCCGGGAGCAATCAGCCCCAGCATTTT.

The CDR3: CASSSPGQGFYNEQFF. The CDR3 bases are TGTGCCAGCAGCTCCCCGGGACAGGGGTTCTACAATGAGCAGTTCTTC. The chain combines TRBV7-2 with TRBJ2-1; TRBD1 matches 10 bases. This CDR3 is built from 16 residues. CDR1 is SGHTA, CDR2 FQGNSA, per germline. V lost 4 bases, J lost 3 bases, and 6 bases stayed unmatched. The full variable domain, completed using reference TRBV7-2 and TRBJ2-1, is GAGVSQSPSNKVTEKGKDVELRCDPISGHTALYWYRQSLGQGLEFLIYFQGNSAPDKSGLPSDRFSAERTGGSVSTLTIQRTQQEDSAVYLCASSSPGQGFYNEQFFGPGTRLTVL.

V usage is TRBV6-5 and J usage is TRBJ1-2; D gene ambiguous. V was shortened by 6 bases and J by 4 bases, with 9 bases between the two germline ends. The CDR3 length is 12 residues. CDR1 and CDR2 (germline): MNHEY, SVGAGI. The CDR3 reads CASSWGSYGYTF. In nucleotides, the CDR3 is TGTGCCAGCAGCTGGGGTTCCTATGGCTACACCTTC.

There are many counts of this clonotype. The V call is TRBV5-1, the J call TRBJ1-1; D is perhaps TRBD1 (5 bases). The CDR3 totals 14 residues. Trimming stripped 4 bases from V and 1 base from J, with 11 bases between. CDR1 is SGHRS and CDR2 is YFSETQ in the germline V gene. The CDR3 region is CASSTGRPNTEAFF. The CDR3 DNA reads TGCGCCAGCAGCACGGGACGGCCGAACACTGAAGCTTTCTTT. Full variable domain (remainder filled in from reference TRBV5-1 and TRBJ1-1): KAGVTQTPRYLIKTRGQQVTLSCSPISGHRSVSWYQQTPGQGLQFLFEYFSETQRNKGNFPGRFSGRQFSNSRSEMNVSTLELGDSALYLCASSTGRPNTEAFFGQGTRLTVV.

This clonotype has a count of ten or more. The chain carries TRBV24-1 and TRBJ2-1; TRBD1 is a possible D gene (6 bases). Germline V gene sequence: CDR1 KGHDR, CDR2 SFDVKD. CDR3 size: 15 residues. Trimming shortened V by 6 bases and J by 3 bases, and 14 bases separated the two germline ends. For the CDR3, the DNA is TGTGCCACCAGTCTTGGGTGGGGGCTCTACAATGAGCAGTTCTTC. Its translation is CATSLGWGLYNEQFF.

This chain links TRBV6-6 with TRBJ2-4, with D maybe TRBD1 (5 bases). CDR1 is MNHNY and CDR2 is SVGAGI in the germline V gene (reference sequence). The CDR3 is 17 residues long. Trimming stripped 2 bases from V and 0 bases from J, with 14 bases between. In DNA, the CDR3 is TGTGCCAGCAGTTACCCTAGACAGAAAATAGCCAAAAACATTCAGTACTTC. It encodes CASSYPRQKIAKNIQYF.

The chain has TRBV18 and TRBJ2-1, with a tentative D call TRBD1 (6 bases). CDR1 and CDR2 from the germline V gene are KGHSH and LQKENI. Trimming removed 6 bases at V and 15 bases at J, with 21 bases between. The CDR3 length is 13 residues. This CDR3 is CASSPRTETVLFF. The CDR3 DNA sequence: TGTGCCAGCTCTCCTCGGACAGAAACAGTTCTGTTCTTC. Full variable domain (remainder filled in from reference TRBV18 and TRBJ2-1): NAGVMQNPRHLVRRRGQEARLRCSPMKGHSHVYWYRQLPEEGLKFMVYLQKENIIDESGMPKERFSAEFPKEGPSILRIQQVVRGDSAAYFCASSPRTETVLFFGPGTRLTVL.

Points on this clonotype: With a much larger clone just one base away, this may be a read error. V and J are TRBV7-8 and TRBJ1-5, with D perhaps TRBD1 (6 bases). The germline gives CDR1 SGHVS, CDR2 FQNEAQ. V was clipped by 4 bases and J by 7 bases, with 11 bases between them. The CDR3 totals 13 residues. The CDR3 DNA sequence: TGTGCCAGCAGCTCAACAGGGTTCCAGCCCCAGCATTTT. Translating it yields CASSSTGFQPQHF. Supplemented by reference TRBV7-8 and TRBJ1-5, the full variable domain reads GAGVSQSPRYKVAKRGQDVALRCDPISGHVSLFWYQQALGQGPEFLTYFQNEAQLDKSGLPSDRFFAERPEGSVSTLKIQRTQQEDSAVYLCASSSTGFQPQHFGDGTRLSIL.

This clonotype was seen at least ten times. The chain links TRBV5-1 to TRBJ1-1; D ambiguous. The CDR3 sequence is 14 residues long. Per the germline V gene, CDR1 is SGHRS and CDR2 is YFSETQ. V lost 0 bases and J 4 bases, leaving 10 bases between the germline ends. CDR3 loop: CASSLDDWGTEAFF. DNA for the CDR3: TGCGCCAGCAGCTTGGACGATTGGGGCACTGAAGCTTTCTTT.

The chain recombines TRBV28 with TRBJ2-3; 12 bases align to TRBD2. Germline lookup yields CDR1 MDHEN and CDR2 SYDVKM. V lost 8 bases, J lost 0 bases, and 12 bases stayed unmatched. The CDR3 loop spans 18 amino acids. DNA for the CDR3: TGTGCCAGCCTAAAAAGGACTAGCGGGGTCGTTAGCACAGATACGCAGTATTTT. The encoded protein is CASLKRTSGVVSTDTQYF.

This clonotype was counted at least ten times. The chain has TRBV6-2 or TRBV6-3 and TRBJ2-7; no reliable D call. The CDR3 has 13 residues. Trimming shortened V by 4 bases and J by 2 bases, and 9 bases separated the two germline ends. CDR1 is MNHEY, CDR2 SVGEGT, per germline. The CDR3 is CASSSPGAYEQYF. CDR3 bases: TGTGCCAGCAGTTCCCCCGGCGCCTACGAGCAGTACTTC.